Listed here are 15 T cell receptor beta chains from one sample, sequenced in a study of Graves' ophthalmopathy and Graves' hyperthyroidism. RNA transcripts provided the template for amplifying TCR beta CDR3 regions. RT-PCR in the first round used HTBI primers; a second-round multiplex PCR followed. TCRdb ran MiXCR on the multiplex PCR reads and lists one entry per CDR3 protein. The repertoire consists of roughly 1.1 million distinct CDR3 sequences, with less than 45% occurring once and the leading ten covering 11%. The sequenced sample consisted of peripheral blood or thyroid tissue (not recorded which). These receptors came from an adult man with Graves' hyperthyroidism.

This clonotype came up a few times. V gene TRBV28 combines with J gene TRBJ2-5; TRBD1 agrees at 9 bases. V trimming: 3 bases; J trimming: 10 bases; junction bases outside the gene matches: 9. The CDR3 spans 14 residues. The germline V gene encodes CDR1 MDHEN and CDR2 SYDVKM. CDR3: CASSFRTGDVHQYF. The CDR3, as DNA: TGTGCCAGCAGTTTCCGGACAGGGGACGTTCACCAGTACTTC.

The sample holds a few counts of this clonotype. At one of its ends the junction is not consistent with the germline gene, which may arise from a read error. The chain couples TRBV10-3 to TRBJ2-2; 7 bases are shared with TRBD1. Germline V gene data show CDR1 as ENHRY and CDR2 as SYGVKD. The CDR3 totals 16 residues. CDR3 bases: TGTGCCACCCAACACAGGGGCGGAACGAACACCTGGGAGCTGTTTTTT. Its protein is CATQHRGGTNTWELFF.

This clonotype was seen ten or more times. This chain connects TRBV7-9 to TRBJ1-5; the D gene is possibly TRBD1 (5 bases). CDR1 is SEHNR, CDR2 FQNEAQ, per germline (reference sequence). The CDR3 is made up of 13 amino acids. With 3 bases removed from V and 6 bases from J, the gap between germline ends came to 9 bases. CDR3 amino acids: CASSFREGQPQHF. In nucleotides, the CDR3 is TGTGCCAGCAGCTTCAGGGAAGGTCAGCCCCAGCATTTT.

Points on this clonotype: Given the absence of the conserved phenylalanine or tryptophan at the CDR3 end, a read error is likely. The limits of the CDR3 on the DNA are not certain, so only TCRdb's listed CDR3 is given. The chain has TRBV7-8 and TRBJ2-7; the table's D call, TRBD1, has no DNA check behind it. The CDR3 has 8 residues if both end residues are counted. The germline CDR1 and CDR2 sequences are SGHVS and FQNEAQ. Here the CDR3 reads CASSFREQ.

This clonotype was recorded many times. V and J are TRBV7-9 and TRBJ2-5; 10 bases are shared with TRBD1. This CDR3 spans 18 amino acids. Looked up from germline, CDR1 is SEHNR and CDR2 is FQNEAQ (reference sequence). The V gene end was trimmed by 5 bases and the J gene end by 2 bases; junction bases not matched to a gene: 14. The CDR3 DNA is TGTGCCAGCAGCCCACCGACAGGGGGCAATAGGATGCAAGAGACCCAGTACTTC. This translates into CASSPPTGGNRMQETQYF. Variable domain in full (rest from reference TRBV7-9 and TRBJ2-5): DTGVSQNPRHKITKRGQNVTFRCDPISEHNRLYWYRQTLGQGPEFLTYFQNEAQLEKSRLLSDRFSAERPKGSFSTLEIQRTEQGDSAMYLCASSPPTGGNRMQETQYFGPGTRLLVL.

This clonotype was seen ten or more times. In DNA form, the CDR3 reads TGTGCCAGCAGGGGCCCAGCGAACACTGAAGCTTTCTTT. Encoded protein: CASRGPANTEAFF. The chain has TRBV7-2 and TRBJ1-1, with D uncertain. This CDR3 has 13 amino acids. The germline V and J ends were trimmed by 6 bases and 1 base, with 9 bases remaining between them. Germline CDR1 and CDR2: SGHTA and FQGNSA.

This clonotype came up many times. The chain uses TRBV6-6 and TRBJ1-2, with TRBD1 matching 7 bases. The CDR3 totals 12 residues. Germline V gene sequence: CDR1 MNHNY, CDR2 SVGAGI (reference sequence). V shed 5 bases, J shed 6 bases, and the junction held 3 bases outside the gene matches. CDR3 in DNA: TGTGCCAGCAGTCGACAGGGTGATGGCTACACCTTC. It is translated as CASSRQGDGYTF.

The rearrangement uses TRBV25-1 and TRBJ2-5, with D perhaps matching TRBD1 or TRBD2 (7 bases each). The CDR3 is made up of 16 amino acids. Trimming removed 5 bases from V and 2 bases from J, with 18 bases in between. The V gene's germline CDR1 is MGHDK and CDR2 SYGVNS. The CDR3 DNA follows: TGTGCCAGCAGTTACCCCCAGGGGGGGCATCAAGAGACCCAGTACTTC. It codes for CASSYPQGGHQETQYF.

The chain couples TRBV25-1 to TRBJ2-7; TRBD2 is a possible D gene (5 bases). This CDR3 comprises 16 residues. Germline V gene data show CDR1 as MGHDK and CDR2 as SYGVNS. The germline V and J ends were trimmed by 5 bases and 0 bases, with 17 bases remaining between them. CDR3 residues: CASSLPGGGASYEQYF. CDR3 nucleotides: TGTGCCAGCAGTTTACCGGGCGGAGGAGCCTCCTACGAGCAGTACTTC.

This clonotype was seen once. This chain uses TRBV10-3 with TRBJ1-2; no clear D gene. V lost 2 bases, J lost 4 bases, and 5 bases lay in between. This CDR3 is built from 12 residues. The germline gives CDR1 ENHRY, CDR2 SYGVKD. The CDR3 protein is CAISEPVYGYTF. The CDR3 DNA follows: TGTGCCATCAGTGAGCCGGTCTATGGCTACACCTTC.

This clonotype was picked up many times. This chain joins TRBV6-5 and TRBJ1-6; TRBD1 aligns across 8 bases. J was trimmed by 8 bases and V by 0 bases; bases with no gene match: 3. The CDR3 has 15 residues. Germline V gene data show CDR1 as MNHEY and CDR2 as SVGAGI. CDR3 region: CASSYSRGLHSPLHF. CDR3 nucleotides: TGTGCCAGCAGTTACTCCAGGGGGCTTCATTCACCCCTCCACTTT.

This clonotype turned up a few times. The gene calls are TRBV24-1 and TRBJ2-6; D not certain. Germline lookup yields CDR1 KGHDR and CDR2 SFDVKD. V lost 3 bases, J lost 0 bases, and 8 bases lay in between. The CDR3 extends over 16 amino acids. The CDR3 loop is CATSDDLSSGANVLTF. DNA of the CDR3: TGTGCCACCAGTGATGACTTAAGCTCTGGGGCCAACGTCCTGACTTTC.

Ten or more counts support this clonotype. Only one base separates this from a far larger clonotype, so it likely reflects a read error. The chain employs TRBV7-9 and TRBJ1-5; a weak D match, TRBD1 (6 bases). The length of the CDR3 is 13 residues. The V gene's germline CDR1 is SEHNR and CDR2 FQNEAQ (reference sequence). CDR3 in amino acids: CTSSPGGNQPQHF. The CDR3 nucleotides read TGTACCAGCAGCCCAGGGGGCAATCAGCCCCAGCATTTT. Filled out from reference TRBV7-9 and TRBJ1-5, the complete variable domain reads DTGVSQNPRHKITKRGQNVTFRCDPISEHNRLYWYRQTLGQGPEFLTYFQNEAQLEKSRLLSDRFSAERPKGSFSTLEIQRTEQGDSAMYLCTSSPGGNQPQHFGDGTRLSIL.

This chain uses TRBV24-1 with TRBJ1-1, with D unresolved. The CDR3 is 12 residues long. Germline-derived CDR1 and CDR2 are KGHDR and SFDVKD. Trimming stripped 8 bases from V and 6 bases from J, with 12 bases between. The CDR3 region is CATKSGNPEAFF. In nucleotides, the CDR3 is TGTGCCACCAAGAGCGGTAACCCTGAAGCTTTCTTT.

The J gene is TRBJ2-7, the V gene TRBV4-3, with TRBD1 identical over 8 bases. Losses at the gene ends were 11 bases for V and 1 base for J; bases not matched to a gene: 7. In germline, CDR1 is LGHNA, CDR2 YSLEER. This CDR3 is built from 13 residues. CDR3 protein: CAGDRGVSYEQYF. The CDR3, as DNA: TGCGCCGGAGACAGGGGTGTTTCCTACGAGCAGTACTTC.